This TCR beta chain came from a study of cytomegalovirus exposure and HLA in healthy donors. General study results and limits: Subsequent analysis found a tendency for first-cohort TCR clusters to co-occur within the roughly 130 validation repertoires. Reportedly, diagnosis of cytomegalovirus status by the classifier showed high specificity and sensitivity. Overall, approximately 180 TCR beta chains were annotated as cytomegalovirus-associated.

About this clone itself: Its antigen is undetermined.

CDR3 length: 12 residues. Looked up from germline, CDR1 is SGHTA and CDR2 is FQGTGA. Trimming shortened V by 7 bases and J by 7 bases, and 13 bases separated the two germline ends. Method: immunoSEQ multiplex PCR; TCRdb's copy keeps in-frame clones and lacks some. In the table there are 150,000 or so clones, 86% of which are singletons. The donors were part of the validation cohort of 120 subjects. That cohort was separate from the first cohort, which comprised 670 or so subjects. The chain links TRBV7-3 to TRBJ1-2; D remains unclear. The TCR was taken from a man aged 18 to 35 in good health and CMV-seropositive. What was sequenced was PBMCs. The chain's CDR3 is CASKTEKGGYTF. In DNA, the CDR3 is TGTGCCAGCAAAACAGAGAAAGGTGGCTACACCTTC. The full variable domain, its missing parts supplied by reference TRBV7-3 and TRBJ1-2, is GAGVSQTPSNKVTEKGKYVELRCDPISGHTALYWYRQSLGQGPEFLIYFQGTGAADDSGLPNDRFFAVRPEGSVSTLKIQRTERGDSAVYLCASKTEKGGYTFGSGTRLTVV.